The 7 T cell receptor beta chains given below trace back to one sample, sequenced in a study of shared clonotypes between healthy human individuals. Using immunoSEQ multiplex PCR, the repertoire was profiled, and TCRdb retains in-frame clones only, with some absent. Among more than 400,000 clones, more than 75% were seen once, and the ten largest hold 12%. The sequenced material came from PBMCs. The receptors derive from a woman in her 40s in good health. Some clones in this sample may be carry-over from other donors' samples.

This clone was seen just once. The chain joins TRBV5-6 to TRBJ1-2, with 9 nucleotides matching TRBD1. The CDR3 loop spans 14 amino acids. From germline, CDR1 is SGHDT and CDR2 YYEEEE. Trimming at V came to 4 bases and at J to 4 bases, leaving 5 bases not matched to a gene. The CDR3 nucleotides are TGTGCCAGCAGCACAGGGGGCGCCAGCTATGGCTACACCTTC. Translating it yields CASSTGGASYGYTF.

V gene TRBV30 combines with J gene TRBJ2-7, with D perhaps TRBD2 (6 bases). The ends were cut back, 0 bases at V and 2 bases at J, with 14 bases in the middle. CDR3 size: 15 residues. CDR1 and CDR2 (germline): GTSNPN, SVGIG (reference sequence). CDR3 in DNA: TGTGCCTGGAGTGTCGGCGGGGCCTATACCTACGAGCAGTACTTC. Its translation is CAWSVGGAYTYEQYF.

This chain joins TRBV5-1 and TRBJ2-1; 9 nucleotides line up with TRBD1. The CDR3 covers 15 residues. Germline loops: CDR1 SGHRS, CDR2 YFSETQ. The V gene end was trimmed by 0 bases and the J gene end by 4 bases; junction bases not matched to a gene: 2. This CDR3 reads CASSLGQGGYNEQFF. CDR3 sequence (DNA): TGCGCCAGCAGCTTGGGACAGGGGGGTTACAATGAGCAGTTCTTC. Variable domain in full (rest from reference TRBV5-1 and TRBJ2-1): KAGVTQTPRYLIKTRGQQVTLSCSPISGHRSVSWYQQTPGQGLQFLFEYFSETQRNKGNFPGRFSGRQFSNSRSEMNVSTLELGDSALYLCASSLGQGGYNEQFFGPGTRLTVL.

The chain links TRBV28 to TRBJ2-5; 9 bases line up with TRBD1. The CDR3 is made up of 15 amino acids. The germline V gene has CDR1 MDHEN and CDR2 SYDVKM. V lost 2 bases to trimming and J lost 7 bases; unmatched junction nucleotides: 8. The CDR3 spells CASSLGDREVGTQYF. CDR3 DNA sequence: TGTGCCAGCAGTTTAGGGGACAGGGAAGTTGGGACCCAGTACTTC.

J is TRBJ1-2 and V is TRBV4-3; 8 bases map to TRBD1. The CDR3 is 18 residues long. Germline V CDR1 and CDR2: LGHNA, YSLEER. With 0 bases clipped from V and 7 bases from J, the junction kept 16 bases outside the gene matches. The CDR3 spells CASSQESYWAGGAFGYTF. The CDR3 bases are TGCGCCAGCAGCCAAGAATCCTATTGGGCAGGGGGCGCGTTTGGCTACACCTTC.

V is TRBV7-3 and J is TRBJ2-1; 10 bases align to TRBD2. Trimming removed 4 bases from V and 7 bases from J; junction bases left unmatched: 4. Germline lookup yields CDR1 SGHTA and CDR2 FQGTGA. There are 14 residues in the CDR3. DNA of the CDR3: TGTGCCAGCAGCTATAGCGGGAGGCTGAATGAGCAGTTCTTC. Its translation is CASSYSGRLNEQFF.

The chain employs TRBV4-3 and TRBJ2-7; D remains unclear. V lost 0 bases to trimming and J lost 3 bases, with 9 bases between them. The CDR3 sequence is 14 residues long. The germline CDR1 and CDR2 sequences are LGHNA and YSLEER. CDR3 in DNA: TGCGCCAGCAGCCAAGACGCTAGAGTCTACGAGCAGTACTTC. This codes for CASSQDARVYEQYF.